The 11 T cell receptor beta chains below all came from one sample that was sequenced in a study of blood T cell repertoires in COVID-19. The data were produced by immunoSEQ multiplex PCR, yet TCRdb's version contains in-frame clones alone and is incomplete. The table includes hundreds of thousands of clones, 85% to 90% detected once. Sequenced material: PBMCs or T cells enriched from blood (not recorded which). The receptors were gathered from a man in his thirties or forties who had recovered from COVID-19.

This clone showed up just once. The chain is built from TRBV19 and TRBJ2-1; weak D call: TRBD1 (5 bases). This CDR3 has 13 residues. Germline CDR1 LNHDA, CDR2 SQIVND (reference sequence). V lost 5 bases and J 4 bases, leaving 9 bases between the germline ends. CDR3 bases: TGTGCCAGTAGTTTTACAGGTTACAATGAGCAGTTCTTC. Its protein is CASSFTGYNEQFF.

V and J are TRBV1 and TRBJ1-4; the D call of TRBD1 is as the table states it, not checked on the DNA. TRBV1 is marked as a pseudogene. The CDR3 is 15 amino acids. The CDR3 sequence: CTSSLKNTTNEKLFF. The CDR3 DNA sequence: TGCACCAGCAGCCTCAAAAACACAACTAATGAAAAACTGTTTTTT.

The rearrangement uses TRBV19 and TRBJ1-1; tentative D call: TRBD1 (5 bases). V lost 6 bases to trimming and J lost 1 base, with 12 bases between them. The CDR3 length is 14 residues. CDR1 and CDR2 from the germline V gene are LNHDA and SQIVND (reference sequence). CDR3 in DNA: TGTGCCAGTAGAAGTGCACAGGCGAACACTGAAGCTTTCTTT. It is translated as CASRSAQANTEAFF.

The sample holds many counts of this clone. The chain employs TRBV4-2 and TRBJ1-2; perhaps TRBD1 as D (5 bases). This CDR3 comprises 16 residues. V was clipped by 0 bases and J by 7 bases, with 18 bases between them. Germline lookup yields CDR1 LGHNA and CDR2 YNFKEQ. The CDR3 here is CASSQDRVAGVLGYTF. CDR3 in DNA: TGTGCCAGCAGCCAAGATAGGGTAGCGGGGGTTCTTGGCTACACCTTC.

This sequence joins TRBV6-5 and TRBJ2-1, with TRBD2 as a possible D gene (6 bases). Germline lookup yields CDR1 MNHEY and CDR2 SVGAGI. The CDR3 contains 13 residues. V was shortened by 4 bases and J by 7 bases, with 11 bases between the two germline ends. CDR3 in DNA: TGTGCCAGCAGTTGGGGGGTGGGGAATGAGCAGTTCTTC. Translation gives CASSWGVGNEQFF.

This clone was recorded once. The V gene is TRBV6-2 or TRBV6-3, the J gene TRBJ1-1, with a possible D match to TRBD1 (5 bases). The V end was cut by 0 bases, the J end by 4 bases, with 9 bases between. The CDR3 covers 14 residues. CDR1 and CDR2 (germline): MNHEY, SVGEGT. DNA for the CDR3: TGTGCCAGCAGTTACTCAGGGGTGGCCACTGAAGCTTTCTTT. This translates into CASSYSGVATEAFF.

The rearrangement uses TRBV19 and TRBJ1-1; D is undetermined. V was pared by 5 bases and J by 1 base, with 14 bases between. CDR1 is LNHDA and CDR2 is SQIVND in the germline V gene (reference sequence). CDR3 length equals 15 residues. CDR3 protein: CASSPGRRQNTEAFF. As DNA, the CDR3 is TGTGCCAGTAGTCCTGGCCGGAGGCAGAACACTGAAGCTTTCTTT.

Comments on this clone: Other nucleotide sequences from this sample produce the same CDR3. The rearrangement uses TRBV28 and TRBJ2-7; D gene uncertain. This CDR3 has 11 amino acids. In germline, CDR1 is MDHEN, CDR2 SYDVKM. Trimming shortened V by 2 bases and J by 7 bases, and 6 bases separated the two germline ends. The CDR3 region is CASSLGREQYF. The DNA for the CDR3 is TGTGCCAGCAGTTTAGGCAGGGAGCAGTACTTC.

Details on this clone: Other DNA sequences in the same sample also yield this CDR3. The rearrangement uses TRBV7-8 and TRBJ2-1; 7 positions match TRBD2. CDR1 SGHVS and CDR2 FQNEAQ come from the germline V gene. There are 16 residues in the CDR3. V lost 1 base and J lost 0; bases outside the gene matches: 3. CDR3: CASSLEAGSSYNEQFF. CDR3 in DNA: TGTGCCAGCAGCTTAGAAGCGGGAAGCTCCTACAATGAGCAGTTCTTC.

V usage is TRBV15 and J usage is TRBJ2-2, with 8 bases fitting TRBD1. CDR1 is LNHNV, CDR2 YYDKDF, per germline (reference sequence). The CDR3 sequence is 15 residues long. V lost 1 base, J lost 5 bases, and 3 bases stayed unmatched. CDR3 nucleotides: TGTGCCACCAGCAGAGCAGGGGGCCAGACCGGGGAGCTGTTTTTT. Its protein product is CATSRAGGQTGELFF. Full variable domain (remainder filled in from reference TRBV15 and TRBJ2-2): DAMVIQNPRYQVTQFGKPVTLSCSQTLNHNVMYWYQQKSSQAPKLLFHYYDKDFNNEADTPDNFQSRRPNTSFCFLDIRSPGLGDTAMYLCATSRAGGQTGELFFGEGSRLTVL.

The genes are TRBV27 and TRBJ1-2; 7 positions match TRBD1. This CDR3 is built from 15 residues. V shed 4 bases, J shed 3 bases, and the junction held 8 bases outside the gene matches. Germline V gene sequence: CDR1 MNHEY, CDR2 SMNVEV (reference sequence). The CDR3 DNA reads as TGTGCCAGCAGTTCTTGGACAGGTTGGGACTATGGCTACACCTTC. This encodes CASSSWTGWDYGYTF.